The clone carrying this T cell receptor (beta chain) was counted only a few times. Its cognate antigen is unknown. It was RNA transcripts that yielded the amplified TCR beta CDR3 regions. RT-PCR in the first round (using the HTBI primer set) targeted the TCR CDR3. One entry per CDR3 protein, called by TCRdb with MiXCR from the multiplex PCR reads. The sample contains 500,000 to 650,000 distinct CDR3 sequences, roughly a sixth of which appear only once. Trimming pared 5 bases from V and 5 bases from J, leaving 15 bases between. The CDR3 covers 13 residues. The germline CDR1 and CDR2 sequences are SQVTM and ANQGSEA. This sample was included in a study of T cells in Graves' hyperthyroidism and ophthalmopathy. Under 3 months was the duration of disease in ophthalmopathy patients, who also had a Clinical Activity Score of at least 3 and a NOSPECS grade of at least 4. A roughly 9.3 ml volume of fresh peripheral blood provided the PBMCs.

The study, taken as a whole, reports: Ophthalmopathy and stable hyperthyroidism were told apart by a 13 V-J model. Among clonotypes expanded in thyroid above 0.001, most were also found in blood.

The TCR sequence derives from a young woman with Graves' ophthalmopathy. This rearrangement joins TRBV29-1 to TRBJ1-1; perhaps TRBD1 as D (6 bases). The material sequenced was blood. For the CDR3, the DNA is TGCAGCGTTCGGGGAGGGGGAACGACTGAAGCTTTCTTT. It translates to CSVRGGGTTEAFF.